Shown below are 4 T cell receptor beta chains from a single sample sequenced in a study of blood T cell repertoires in COVID-19. Data came from immunoSEQ multiplex PCR; TCRdb stores just in-frame clones and leaves some out. The sample has some 93,000 clones, roughly three quarters seen once; the top ten hold roughly 22%. The material sequenced was peripheral blood. These receptors all come from a human donor in a cohort sampled during active COVID-19.

The chain recombines TRBV7-3 with TRBJ1-2; 9 positions match TRBD1. The CDR3 length is 20 residues. CDR1 is SGHTA and CDR2 is FQGTGA in the germline V gene. The V gene end was trimmed by 3 bases and the J gene end by 4 bases; junction bases not matched to a gene: 21. The CDR3 region has the DNA TGTGCCAGCAGCTTTTCTCTCCACTTTACCGGGACAGGGTTCGGCTATGGCTACACCTTC. This gives the protein CASSFSLHFTGTGFGYGYTF.

The V and J genes are TRBV30 and TRBJ2-1; 15 bases are a match to TRBD2. The CDR3 loop spans 16 amino acids. The V segment lost 3 bases and the J segment 7 bases; nucleotides outside the gene matches: 7. CDR1 and CDR2 from the germline V gene are GTSNPN and SVGIG (reference sequence). The CDR3 region has the DNA TGTGCCTGGAGCCCCAGGGGGACTAGCGGGAGGAATGAGCAGTTCTTC. It encodes CAWSPRGTSGRNEQFF. The variable domain in full, completed from reference TRBV30 and TRBJ2-1, reads SQTIHQWPATLVQPVGSPLSLECTVEGTSNPNLYWYRQAAGRGLQLLFYSVGIGQISSEVPQNLSASRPQDRQFILSSKKLLLSDSGFYLCAWSPRGTSGRNEQFFGPGTRLTVL.

This clone was counted a few times. One junction end disagrees with the germline gene, perhaps due to a read error. This chain connects TRBV5-1 to TRBJ1-1; 9 positions match TRBD1. This CDR3 has 17 residues. CDR1 is SGHRS, CDR2 YFSETQ, per germline. This CDR3 reads CASNLGRPGQGNTEAFF. The CDR3 DNA follows: TGCGCCAGCAACTTGGGGAGACCGGGACAGGGGAACACTGAAGCTTTCTTT.

The chain links TRBV4-3 to TRBJ1-6; possible D gene TRBD1, 5 bases. The CDR3 runs to 14 residues. Trimming left V 0 bases short and J 10 bases short, with 10 bases between. CDR1 and CDR2 (germline): LGHNA, YSLEER. CDR3 protein: CASSQELGVSPLHF. In DNA form, the CDR3 reads TGCGCCAGCAGCCAAGAATTAGGGGTATCACCCCTCCACTTT.